The 12 T cell receptor beta chains reported below all come from one sample, sequenced in a study of early T cells in non-severe SARS-CoV-2 infection. TCRdb reprocessed the 5' RACE reads via MiXCR and lists one record per CDR3 protein. The sample holds 64,000 or so distinct CDR3 sequences; about 12% are singletons and the top ten take approximately 1.4%. The sample was whole blood, taken at baseline. These TCRs come from an adult who was a healthcare worker with PCR-confirmed SARS-CoV-2 infection or an uninfected control (not recorded which).

The chain is built from TRBV11-2 and TRBJ2-3; D is possibly TRBD1 (5 bases). V lost 3 bases to trimming and J lost 0 bases, with 10 bases between them. This CDR3 contains 15 residues. Germline CDR1 reads SGHAT; CDR2 reads FQNNGV. In DNA, the CDR3 is TGTGCCAGCAGCTTTGACAGAACTAGCACAGATACGCAGTATTTT. Its protein product is CASSFDRTSTDTQYF.

This clonotype was seen repeatedly, ten times or more. The rearrangement uses TRBV10-3 and TRBJ1-2, with TRBD1 matching 7 bases. Germline-derived CDR1 and CDR2 are ENHRY and SYGVKD. This CDR3 has 14 residues. The V segment lost 6 bases and the J segment 4 bases; nucleotides outside the gene matches: 8. The CDR3 is CAIRTQGGTYGYTF. The CDR3 DNA reads as TGTGCCATCAGAACCCAGGGGGGGACCTATGGCTACACCTTC.

This clonotype was detected only a few times. The V gene is TRBV28, the J gene TRBJ1-2, with a possible D match to TRBD1 (5 bases). CDR3 size: 13 residues. Germline CDR1 is MDHEN and CDR2 is SYDVKM. Trimming left V 10 bases short and J 4 bases short, with 16 bases between. CDR3 sequence reads: CATRAGGGYGYTF. The CDR3 region has the DNA TGTGCCACCAGGGCAGGTGGCGGCTATGGCTACACCTTC.

In its sample, this clonotype was seen a few times. The chain combines TRBV7-2 with TRBJ1-1, with D hard to call. V lost 5 bases and J 5 bases, leaving 15 bases between the germline ends. CDR3 length: 14 amino acids. The germline V gene encodes CDR1 SGHTA and CDR2 FQGNSA. In DNA form, the CDR3 reads TGTGCCAGCAGCCCCCGCCCCCGGTGGACTGAAGCTTTCTTT. It specifies CASSPRPRWTEAFF. The variable domain in full, completed from reference TRBV7-2 and TRBJ1-1, reads GAGVSQSPSNKVTEKGKDVELRCDPISGHTALYWYRQSLGQGLEFLIYFQGNSAPDKSGLPSDRFSAERTGGSVSTLTIQRTQQEDSAVYLCASSPRPRWTEAFFGQGTRLTVV.

This clonotype was seen repeatedly, ten times or more. The genes are TRBV4-3 and TRBJ2-1; TRBD2 is a possible D gene (5 bases). This CDR3 has 14 residues. CDR1 LGHNA and CDR2 YSLEER come from the germline V gene. The ends were cut back, 1 base at V and 8 bases at J, with 12 bases in the middle. In nucleotides, the CDR3 is TGCGCCAGCAGCCAAGTTGGAGGAACTCATGAGCAGTTCTTC. It specifies CASSQVGGTHEQFF.

The chain joins TRBV5-1 to TRBJ2-7; D remains ambiguous. The CDR3 spans 14 residues. Trimming shortened V by 1 base and J by 0 bases, and 8 bases separated the two germline ends. CDR1 and CDR2 from the germline V gene are SGHRS and YFSETQ. CDR3 DNA sequence: TGCGCCAGCAGCTTGTTGTACAACTCCTACGAGCAGTACTTC. It is translated as CASSLLYNSYEQYF.

This clonotype was seen a handful of times. The V call is TRBV30, the J call TRBJ2-1, with 13 bases aligning to TRBD2. The germline CDR1 and CDR2 sequences are GTSNPN and SVGIG (reference sequence). Trimming at V came to 5 bases and at J to 8 bases, leaving 6 bases not matched to a gene. The CDR3 extends over 14 amino acids. CDR3 protein: CAWDGLAGVDEQFF. The CDR3 DNA follows: TGTGCCTGGGATGGACTAGCGGGAGTTGATGAGCAGTTCTTC.

A remark on this clonotype: A read error may be the cause here, since a much bigger clone is one base away. The chain uses TRBV12-3 or TRBV12-4 and TRBJ2-3; 15 bases line up with TRBD2. The J segment lost 0 bases and the V segment lost 2 bases, leaving 3 bases of the junction unmatched. This CDR3 is 18 amino acids long. The DNA for the CDR3 is TGTGCCAGCAGTTTATGGACTAGCGGGGGGGCCAGCACAGATACGCAGTATTTT. It specifies CASSLWTSGGASTDTQYF.

Only a few counts were recorded for this clonotype. The chain employs TRBV29-1 and TRBJ2-2, with D maybe TRBD1 (5 bases). The CDR3 loop spans 14 amino acids. Germline lookup yields CDR1 SQVTM and CDR2 ANQGSEA. Between the trimmed V and J ends, which lost 0 bases and 1 base, there was a span of 6 bases. CDR3 nucleotide sequence: TGCAGCGTTGAAGACAGGGTGAACACCGGGGAGCTGTTTTTT. This gives the protein CSVEDRVNTGELFF.

V is TRBV4-3 and J is TRBJ1-1; tentative D call: TRBD1 (5 bases). The CDR3 length is 15 residues. Germline V gives CDR1 LGHNA, CDR2 YSLEER. Deletions cut 0 bases from V and 10 bases from J, with 18 bases between. The CDR3 nucleotides are TGCGCCAGCAGCCAAGAGAGGTCAGGGAGGTTTGGAGCTTTCTTT. Protein product: CASSQERSGRFGAFF.

This clonotype was seen a few times. J is TRBJ2-1 and V is TRBV11-2; D ambiguous. V was trimmed by 4 bases and J by 4 bases, leaving 17 bases between them. This CDR3 is built from 16 residues. Germline loops: CDR1 SGHAT, CDR2 FQNNGV. Here the CDR3 DNA reads TGTGCCAGCAGCTCCATCAAGGGCCAGTTATACAATGAGCAGTTCTTC. The encoded protein is CASSSIKGQLYNEQFF.

The V and J genes are TRBV5-5 and TRBJ2-3; D tentatively fits TRBD1 or TRBD2 (6 bases each). From germline, CDR1 is SGHKS and CDR2 YYEKEE (reference sequence). The CDR3 totals 15 residues. V gave up 3 bases and J gave up 5 bases, with 16 bases separating them. The CDR3 spells CASSSGAGYGDTQYF. In nucleotides, the CDR3 is TGTGCCAGCAGCTCGGGGGCGGGTTATGGAGATACGCAGTATTTT.